The 20 T cell receptor beta chains below all came from one sample that was sequenced in a study of blood T cell repertoires in COVID-19. Here immunoSEQ multiplex PCR was the method, and the copy in TCRdb shows in-frame clones only, minus some. The data hold 250,000 or so clones, with 70% to 85% observed a single time. Sequenced material: peripheral blood. The receptors come from an elderly woman with acute or convalescent COVID-19.

The chain uses TRBV4-2 and TRBJ1-2, with TRBD1 matching over 7 bases. The CDR3 spans 18 residues. CDR1 is LGHNA and CDR2 is YNFKEQ in the germline V gene. V lost 0 bases to trimming and J lost 1 base; unmatched junction nucleotides: 11. CDR3 region: CASSQDMRQGDVNYGYTF. CDR3 coding DNA: TGTGCCAGCAGCCAAGATATGAGACAGGGAGACGTTAACTATGGCTACACCTTC.

The chain recombines TRBV5-7 with TRBJ2-7, with 10 bases lining up with TRBD2. TRBV5-7 is recorded as an ORF, its role being uncertain. This CDR3 is built from 15 residues. Losses at the gene ends were 5 bases for V and 4 bases for J; bases not matched to a gene: 9. CDR3 protein: CASRVSGRALYEQYF. The CDR3 region has the DNA TGTGCCAGCAGAGTAAGCGGGAGGGCCTTGTACGAGCAGTACTTC.

In this sample, this clone turned up a few times. V and J are TRBV2 and TRBJ2-2; D remains unclear. The CDR3 loop spans 12 amino acids. V was trimmed by 5 bases and J by 9 bases, leaving 10 bases between them. Germline lookup yields CDR1 SNHLY and CDR2 FYNNEI. The CDR3 sequence is CASSRQARELFF. The CDR3 DNA sequence: TGTGCCAGCAGTCGTCAAGCACGGGAGCTGTTTTTT.

This clone was seen a single time. The chain is built from TRBV4-3 and TRBJ2-7, with TRBD1 as a possible D gene (5 bases). CDR3 length: 15 residues. CDR1 and CDR2 (germline): LGHNA, YSLEER. V was clipped by 0 bases and J by 6 bases, with 15 bases between them. This CDR3 is CASSQDPRAFGEQYF. The CDR3 DNA is TGCGCCAGCAGCCAAGATCCCAGGGCTTTCGGCGAGCAGTACTTC.

This sequence joins TRBV18 and TRBJ1-1; possibly TRBD1 for D (5 bases). The CDR3 runs 13 residues. Germline CDR1 and CDR2: KGHSH and LQKENI. The V and J ends lost 8 bases and 4 bases respectively, with 14 bases between them. The CDR3 sequence: CASPLPGGTEAFF. The CDR3 DNA is TGTGCCAGCCCACTACCGGGGGGCACTGAAGCTTTCTTT.

The J gene is TRBJ1-2, the V gene TRBV6-5, with D unresolved. Germline CDR1 reads MNHEY; CDR2 reads SVGAGI. CDR3 length: 13 residues. Trimming cost V 0 bases and J 6 bases, with 8 bases left between them. The CDR3 DNA follows: TGTGCCAGCAGTTACTCGGAGAGGGATGGCTACACCTTC. Its translation is CASSYSERDGYTF.

V and J are TRBV25-1 and TRBJ2-7, with D possibly being TRBD2 (8 bases). The germline V gene has CDR1 MGHDK and CDR2 SYGVNS. This CDR3 has 16 residues. V was shortened by 0 bases and J by 2 bases, with 14 bases between the two germline ends. Here the CDR3 DNA reads TGTGCCAGCAGTGAATACGGGGGGGACAGACCCTACGAGCAGTACTTC. Translated: CASSEYGGDRPYEQYF.

The DNA for the CDR3 is TGTGCCAGCATAGACGGTGGGACAACGAATCAGCCCCAGCATTTT. As protein: CASIDGGTTNQPQHF. The genes are TRBV6-6 and TRBJ1-5; D might be TRBD1 (6 bases). The V gene lost 7 bases and the J gene lost 4 bases, with 17 bases spanning the gap. Germline lookup yields CDR1 MNHNY and CDR2 SVGAGI (reference sequence). The CDR3 loop spans 15 amino acids.

The chain couples TRBV5-1 to TRBJ1-1; no firm D call. The ends were cut back, 0 bases at V and 5 bases at J, with 8 bases in the middle. This CDR3 spans 13 amino acids. CDR1 and CDR2 (germline): SGHRS, YFSETQ. The CDR3 DNA follows: TGCGCCAGCAGCTTGGGAGGAAGGACTGAAGCTTTCTTT. Protein product: CASSLGGRTEAFF.

The rearrangement links TRBV12-5 to TRBJ1-5; 9 nucleotides line up with TRBD1. The V and J ends lost 10 bases and 0 bases, in that order; junction bases with no gene match: 4. Germline V gene data show CDR1 as LGHNT and CDR2 as FRNRAP. The length of the CDR3 is 14 residues. CDR3 protein: CATGQGNSNQPQHF. The CDR3 coding sequence is TGTGCTACCGGACAGGGGAATAGCAATCAGCCCCAGCATTTT.

The chain joins TRBV19 to TRBJ2-5, with TRBD1 matching 8 bases. Germline CDR1 is LNHDA and CDR2 is SQIVND (reference sequence). V gave up 4 bases and J gave up 5 bases; unmatched junction bases: 0. The CDR3 totals 12 residues. Here the CDR3 reads CASSRTGETQYF. CDR3 in DNA: TGTGCCAGTAGTAGGACAGGGGAGACCCAGTACTTC. Full variable domain (missing parts from reference TRBV19 and TRBJ2-5): DGGITQSPKYLFRKEGQNVTLSCEQNLNHDAMYWYRQDPGQGLRLIYYSQIVNDFQKGDIAEGYSVSREKKESFPLTVTSAQKNPTAFYLCASSRTGETQYFGPGTRLLVL.

In this sample, this clone turned up many times. V gene TRBV3-1 (or the pseudogene TRBV3-2) combines with J gene TRBJ2-5; D perhaps matches TRBD1 (5 bases). Between the trimmed V and J ends, which lost 4 bases and 5 bases, there was a span of 8 bases. The CDR3 has 12 amino acids. Germline lookup yields CDR1 LGHDT and CDR2 YNNKEL (reference sequence). The CDR3 region is CASSPPGETQYF. The CDR3 nucleotides are TGTGCCAGCAGCCCCCCAGGGGAGACCCAGTACTTC.

The V gene is TRBV5-4, the J gene TRBJ1-2; TRBD1 is a possible D gene (6 bases). CDR1 SGHNT and CDR2 YYREEE come from the germline V gene (reference sequence). The germline V and J ends were trimmed by 3 bases and 1 base, with 16 bases remaining between them. There are 16 residues in the CDR3. CDR3 in amino acids: CASSSAQTGINYGYTF. CDR3 in DNA: TGTGCCAGCAGCTCCGCCCAAACAGGGATTAACTATGGCTACACCTTC.

The rearrangement joins TRBV5-1 to TRBJ1-4; D is possibly TRBD1 (6 bases). The germline V gene has CDR1 SGHRS and CDR2 YFSETQ. V was pared by 0 bases and J by 7 bases, with 10 bases between. This CDR3 has 14 residues. The CDR3 loop is CASSLGGLGEKLFF. The CDR3 DNA is TGCGCCAGCAGCTTGGGGGGGCTCGGTGAAAAACTGTTTTTT.

The rearrangement links TRBV7-7 to TRBJ2-5; TRBD2 matches 7 bases. The CDR3 runs to 15 residues. V lost 0 bases and J lost 4; bases outside the gene matches: 5. Germline-derived CDR1 and CDR2 are SSHAT and FNYEAQ (reference sequence). In DNA, the CDR3 is TGTGCCAGCAGCTTAGCGGGGGGGATCTCAGAGACCCAGTACTTC. Amino acid sequence: CASSLAGGISETQYF.

Remarks on this clone: Within the sample, other DNA sequences also encode this same CDR3. CDR3 protein: CASSVSGNQPQHF. CDR3 in DNA: TGTGCCAGCAGCGTGTCCGGGAATCAGCCCCAGCATTTT. The chain is built from TRBV9 and TRBJ1-5, with D unresolved. V dropped 2 bases and J dropped 4 bases, with 7 bases sitting between them. Germline lookup yields CDR1 SGDLS and CDR2 YYNGEE. CDR3 length equals 13 residues.

This sequence joins TRBV28 and TRBJ1-6; 8 positions match TRBD1. In germline, CDR1 is MDHEN, CDR2 SYDVKM. The V segment lost 3 bases and the J segment 9 bases; nucleotides outside the gene matches: 4. The CDR3 spans 14 residues. The CDR3 region is CASSLGQVGSPLHF. Written as DNA, the CDR3 is TGTGCCAGCAGTTTGGGACAGGTTGGTTCACCCCTCCACTTT.

V usage is TRBV6-5 and J usage is TRBJ2-7; 8 nucleotides agree with TRBD1. V was pared by 7 bases and J by 2 bases, with 7 bases of the junction left unmatched. The CDR3 contains 14 residues. The germline V gene encodes CDR1 MNHEY and CDR2 SVGAGI. CDR3 bases: TGTGCCAGCAATCTACAGGGGGGACCCTACGAGCAGTACTTC. Its protein is CASNLQGGPYEQYF.

This rearrangement joins TRBV27 to TRBJ2-2; weak D call: TRBD1 (5 bases). V was trimmed by 7 bases and J by 0 bases, leaving 12 bases between them. This CDR3 has 15 residues. The V gene's germline CDR1 is MNHEY and CDR2 SMNVEV (reference sequence). This chain's CDR3 is CASKRMTANTGELFF. The CDR3 DNA sequence: TGTGCCAGCAAACGGATGACAGCGAACACCGGGGAGCTGTTTTTT.

This sequence joins TRBV11-3 and TRBJ2-7; 7 bases align to TRBD1. CDR3 length equals 15 residues. From germline, CDR1 is SGHNT and CDR2 YENEEA. The ends lost 1 base at V and 3 bases at J; junction bases unmatched: 6. The CDR3 here is CASSLGSGTDYEQYF. In DNA, the CDR3 is TGTGCCAGCAGCTTAGGCTCCGGGACAGACTACGAGCAGTACTTC. Using reference TRBV11-3 and TRBJ2-7 for the parts outside the CDR3, the full variable domain is EAGVVQSPRYKIIEKKQPVAFWCNPISGHNTLYWYLQNLGQGPELLIRYENEEAVDDSQLPKDRFSAERLKGVDSTLKIQPAELGDSAVYLCASSLGSGTDYEQYFGPGTRLTVT.